Presented here are 6 T cell receptor beta chains from one specimen sequenced in a study of shared clonotypes between healthy human individuals. Sequencing used immunoSEQ multiplex PCR; TCRdb keeps in-frame clones, though not all of them. Among some 530,000 clones listed, approximately 80% were seen once. Sequenced: PBMCs. These receptor sequences come from a woman aged 40 to 49 in good health. Some clones in this sample may be carry-over from other donors' samples.

The chain joins TRBV2 to TRBJ1-1; tentative D call: TRBD1 (6 bases). This CDR3 spans 14 amino acids. Trimming stripped 1 base from V and 5 bases from J, with 11 bases between. CDR1 SNHLY and CDR2 FYNNEI come from the germline V gene. CDR3 loop: CASSEVGARTEAFF. CDR3 bases: TGTGCCAGCAGTGAAGTGGGGGCGAGAACTGAAGCTTTCTTT.

This chain joins TRBV23-1 and TRBJ2-7; TRBD2 matches at 9 bases. TRBV23-1 qualifies as an ORF whose function is uncertain. J gave up 3 bases and V 0 bases, and 27 bases lay outside the gene matches. The CDR3 is 23 amino acids. The CDR3: CASSQSPMSSGICPYCPDYEQYF. CDR3 DNA sequence: TGCGCCAGCAGTCAATCCCCTATGTCTAGCGGGATTTGTCCTTATTGCCCCGACTACGAGCAGTACTTC.

The chain uses TRBV19 and TRBJ2-5; 8 positions agree with TRBD1. Trimming cost V 7 bases and J 3 bases; bases outside gene matches: 4. Germline V gene lookup returns CDR1 LNHDA and CDR2 SQIVND (reference sequence). The CDR3 length is 13 residues. The CDR3 coding sequence is TGTGCCAGTACCGGACAGGGAGAAGAGACCCAGTACTTC. Translated: CASTGQGEETQYF.

The chain links TRBV5-1 to TRBJ1-2, with a weak D call TRBD1 (6 bases). The germline CDR1 and CDR2 sequences are SGHRS and YFSETQ. The CDR3 is made up of 15 amino acids. The V end lost 5 bases, the J end lost 0 bases, and 14 bases lay between the germline ends. CDR3 sequence reads: CASSTLQGANYGYTF. In nucleotides, the CDR3 is TGCGCCAGCAGTACTTTACAGGGTGCTAACTATGGCTACACCTTC.

The chain has TRBV19 and TRBJ1-5, with 7 bases fitting TRBD1. Germline CDR1 is LNHDA and CDR2 is SQIVND (reference sequence). V trimming: 3 bases; J trimming: 2 bases; junction bases outside the gene matches: 1. This CDR3 has 14 amino acids. CDR3 protein: CASSITGGNQPQHF. CDR3 sequence (DNA): TGTGCCAGTAGTATTACAGGGGGCAATCAGCCCCAGCATTTT.

The rearrangement joins TRBV6-1 to TRBJ2-7, with unresolved D. The V gene lost 8 bases and the J gene lost 5 bases, with 19 bases spanning the gap. This CDR3 comprises 14 residues. CDR1 MNHNS and CDR2 SASEGT come from the germline V gene. The CDR3 region is CASSADSRLDEQYF. CDR3 DNA: TGTGCCAGCTCCGCCGATAGCCGCCTGGACGAGCAGTACTTC.